The 21 T cell receptor beta chains in this list originate from one sample, sequenced in a study of T cell responses to AZD1222 COVID-19 vaccine. TCRdb keeps only in-frame clones here, not all; method: immunoSEQ multiplex PCR. The table lists 140,000 to 150,000 clones, 93% of them singletons. The source material was peripheral blood, sampled on day 0 of AZD1222 vaccination. The receptors were gathered from an adult in good health.

This clone was seen only once. V usage is TRBV7-9 and J usage is TRBJ1-1; possibly TRBD1 for D (6 bases). This CDR3 comprises 12 residues. V was cut by 3 bases and J by 7 bases, with 9 bases left in between. In germline, CDR1 is SEHNR, CDR2 FQNEAQ (reference sequence). The CDR3 loop reads CASSLGGDEAFF. CDR3 DNA sequence: TGTGCCAGCAGCTTGGGGGGCGATGAAGCTTTCTTT.

Note on this clone: Within the sample, other DNA sequences also encode this same CDR3. The chain is built from TRBV4-1 and TRBJ2-7; TRBD1 might be the D (7 bases). Germline V gene lookup returns CDR1 MGHRA and CDR2 YSYEKL. The ends were cut back, 2 bases at V and 1 base at J, with 12 bases in the middle. The CDR3 is 15 residues long. CDR3: CASSQLQGGSYEQYF. The CDR3 bases are TGCGCCAGCAGCCAACTTCAGGGGGGATCCTACGAGCAGTACTTC.

V and J are TRBV4-1 and TRBJ2-7; D not certain. V lost 4 bases, J lost 1 base, and 17 bases lay in between. Germline lookup yields CDR1 MGHRA and CDR2 YSYEKL. The CDR3 contains 16 residues. CDR3 residues: CASSLSDSALSYEQYF. In DNA, the CDR3 is TGCGCCAGCAGCCTCTCCGACTCGGCCCTTTCCTACGAGCAGTACTTC.

The J gene is TRBJ1-1, the V gene TRBV2; D gene unclear. The CDR3 is made up of 13 amino acids. Germline loops: CDR1 SNHLY, CDR2 FYNNEI. V was trimmed by 4 bases and J by 1 base, leaving 7 bases between them. CDR3 amino acids: CASSVEGNTEAFF. In DNA, the CDR3 is TGTGCCAGCAGTGTAGAGGGGAACACTGAAGCTTTCTTT.

The chain uses TRBV7-2 and TRBJ2-1; D unclear. The CDR3 totals 14 residues. Germline CDR1 SGHTA, CDR2 FQGNSA. Trimming removed 1 base at V and 9 bases at J, with 13 bases between. DNA of the CDR3: TGTGCCAGCAGCTTAGGGAATTTGATGAGTGAGCAGTTCTTC. Amino acids: CASSLGNLMSEQFF. The whole variable domain, remainder taken from reference TRBV7-2 and TRBJ2-1, is GAGVSQSPSNKVTEKGKDVELRCDPISGHTALYWYRQSLGQGLEFLIYFQGNSAPDKSGLPSDRFSAERTGGSVSTLTIQRTQQEDSAVYLCASSLGNLMSEQFFGPGTRLTVL.

The chain links TRBV9 to TRBJ1-6; D is uncertain. The CDR3 covers 14 residues. Trimming took 0 bases from V and 5 from J, leaving 6 bases between them. Germline V gene data show CDR1 as SGDLS and CDR2 as YYNGEE. CDR3 amino acids: CASSVVSNNSPLHF. CDR3 nucleotides: TGTGCCAGCAGCGTAGTGTCGAATAATTCACCCCTCCACTTT.

The chain couples TRBV18 to TRBJ2-1; 8 bases match TRBD1. Germline values: CDR1 KGHSH, CDR2 LQKENI. V lost 4 bases, J lost 6 bases, and 5 bases stayed unmatched. CDR3 size: 14 residues. The CDR3 sequence: CASSQDRAGNEQFF. CDR3 nucleotides: TGTGCCAGCTCACAGGACAGGGCGGGCAATGAGCAGTTCTTC.

The CDR3 coding sequence is TGTGCCAGCAGTGGTCAACCGGGACCTTCCTACGAGCAGTACTTC. Translating it yields CASSGQPGPSYEQYF. The chain links TRBV25-1 to TRBJ2-7, with D possibly being TRBD1 or TRBD2 (5 bases each). Germline V CDR1 and CDR2: MGHDK, SYGVNS. This CDR3 comprises 15 residues. Trimming cost V 4 bases and J 1 base, with 14 bases left between them.

This chain uses TRBV11-2 with TRBJ2-7, with TRBD1 matching 10 bases. The CDR3 is made up of 17 amino acids. After removal of 1 base from V and 3 bases from J, the junction contained 9 bases not matched to a gene. Germline V gene data show CDR1 as SGHAT and CDR2 as FQNNGV. The CDR3 sequence is CASSLVRGTGEIYEQYF. The DNA for the CDR3 is TGTGCCAGCAGCTTAGTCCGCGGGACAGGGGAAATCTACGAGCAGTACTTC.

The chain employs TRBV30 and TRBJ1-5; D gene unclear. The CDR3 extends over 14 amino acids. Deletions cut 2 bases from V and 4 bases from J, with 12 bases between. Germline values: CDR1 GTSNPN, CDR2 SVGIG (reference sequence). The CDR3 sequence is CAWSHRNLNQPQHF. As DNA, the CDR3 is TGTGCCTGGAGTCACAGAAACCTAAATCAGCCCCAGCATTTT.

The CDR3 protein is CASSITGTDYGYTF. Written as DNA, the CDR3 is TGTGCCAGCAGCATAACCGGGACGGACTATGGCTACACCTTC. The rearrangement uses TRBV9 and TRBJ1-2, with TRBD1 as a possible D gene (5 bases). Germline V CDR1 and CDR2: SGDLS, YYNGEE. CDR3 length equals 14 residues. V gave up 4 bases and J gave up 3 bases, with 13 bases separating them.

This sequence joins TRBV11-2 and TRBJ1-4, with D possibly matching TRBD1 (5 bases). CDR1 and CDR2 (germline): SGHAT, FQNNGV. This CDR3 is 14 amino acids long. V lost 8 bases to trimming and J lost 3 bases, with 13 bases between them. CDR3 region: CASCRQGPNEKLFF. The DNA of the CDR3 is TGTGCCAGCTGCCGGCAGGGTCCTAATGAAAAACTGTTTTTT.

The chain employs TRBV7-9 and TRBJ2-1; 8 positions agree with TRBD2. Germline V gene lookup returns CDR1 SEHNR and CDR2 FQNEAQ (reference sequence). V lost 5 bases and J lost 7; bases outside the gene matches: 4. The CDR3 totals 13 residues. DNA for the CDR3: TGTGCCAGCAGCCTCGGGACTAGTAATGAGCAGTTCTTC. This encodes CASSLGTSNEQFF.

The genes are TRBV21-1 and TRBJ1-5; the table's D call, TRBD1, has no DNA check behind it. TRBV21-1 is labeled a pseudogene. CDR3 length: 14 residues. The CDR3, as DNA: TGTGCCAGCAGCAAAGGACAGGGGGATCAGCCCCAGCATTTT. Protein sequence: CASSKGQGDQPQHF.

The chain carries TRBV5-1 and TRBJ2-2; 10 bases are shared with TRBD1. CDR3 size: 14 residues. J was trimmed by 6 bases and V by 4 bases; bases with no gene match: 3. Germline values: CDR1 SGHRS, CDR2 YFSETQ. The CDR3 region is CASSGGQGPGELFF. The CDR3 DNA reads as TGCGCCAGCAGCGGGGGACAGGGGCCCGGGGAGCTGTTTTTT.

Here the CDR3 reads CASSWGQPNTEAFF. CDR3 nucleotides: TGTGCCAGCAGCTGGGGACAGCCGAACACTGAAGCTTTCTTT. The chain links TRBV5-5 to TRBJ1-1, with 7 positions matching TRBD1. Germline V gives CDR1 SGHKS, CDR2 YYEKEE (reference sequence). The V and J ends lost 3 bases and 1 base, in that order; junction bases with no gene match: 3. The CDR3 sequence is 14 residues long.

The chain joins TRBV4-2 to TRBJ2-2, with D unresolved. This CDR3 is 15 amino acids long. Germline CDR1 and CDR2: LGHNA and YNFKEQ. The V end lost 2 bases, the J end lost 0 bases, and 7 bases lay between the germline ends. CDR3 region: CASSQPRANTGELFF. For the CDR3, the DNA is TGTGCCAGCAGCCAACCCCGCGCGAACACCGGGGAGCTGTTTTTT.

This chain joins TRBV21-1 and TRBJ1-1. TRBV21-1 is a documented pseudogene. The CDR3 spans 16 residues. This chain's CDR3 is CASSKGLVWVNTEAFF. CDR3 nucleotide sequence: TGTGCCAGCAGCAAAGGGCTGGTGTGGGTGAACACTGAAGCTTTCTTT.

The chain combines TRBV19 with TRBJ2-1; 12 nucleotides agree with TRBD2. The germline V gene has CDR1 LNHDA and CDR2 SQIVND (reference sequence). CDR3 size: 16 residues. Losses at the gene ends were 4 bases for V and 7 bases for J; bases not matched to a gene: 8. The CDR3 DNA reads TGTGCCAGTAGTAGTTCCGGGACTAGCGGGCCTAATGAGCAGTTCTTC. Encoded protein: CASSSSGTSGPNEQFF.

This chain uses TRBV19 with TRBJ1-2; possibly TRBD1 for D (5 bases). Germline values: CDR1 LNHDA, CDR2 SQIVND (reference sequence). The V end was cut by 5 bases, the J end by 2 bases, with 15 bases between. The CDR3 spans 15 residues. The CDR3 bases are TGTGCCAGTAGTGCGCACGAACAGGAGAACTATGGCTACACCTTC. It yields the protein CASSAHEQENYGYTF.

V and J are TRBV5-1 and TRBJ1-6; D is unresolved. Trimming removed 0 bases from V and 4 bases from J, with 5 bases in between. This CDR3 contains 14 residues. Looked up from germline, CDR1 is SGHRS and CDR2 is YFSETQ. The CDR3 DNA is TGCGCCAGCAGCTTGGCCCAGTATAATTCACCCCTCCACTTT. This sequence encodes CASSLAQYNSPLHF.